Shown below are 6 T cell receptor beta chains from a single sample sequenced in a study of T cells of healthy individuals. From the 5' RACE reads, TCRdb called clonotypes with MiXCR, one entry per CDR3 protein. The table has 50,000 to 55,000 distinct CDR3 sequences, roughly 14% seen once. Receptors originate from a human donor in good health.

This clonotype was detected ten times or more. The junction differs from germline at one of its ends, possibly a read error. CDR3 coding DNA: TGTGCCAGCAGCCTGACAGGGTATACTGGGAACTTC. Amino acids: CASSLTGYTGNF. The chain employs TRBV5-8 and TRBJ2-7, with 7 bases identical to TRBD1. This CDR3 contains 12 residues. Looked up from germline, CDR1 is SGHTS and CDR2 is YDEGEE. The variable domain in full, completed from reference TRBV5-8 and TRBJ2-7, reads EAGVTQSPTHLIKTRGQQATLRCSPISGHTSVYWYQQALGLGLQFLLWYDEGEERNRGNFPPRFSGRQFPNYSSELNVNALELEDSALYLCASSLTGYTGNFGPGTRLTVT.

This clonotype turned up a few times. J is TRBJ1-1 and V is TRBV20-1; the match to TRBD1 covers 10 bases. The germline V gene encodes CDR1 DFQATT and CDR2 SNEGSKA (reference sequence). The CDR3 is made up of 12 amino acids. Losses at the gene ends were 7 bases for V and 4 bases for J; bases not matched to a gene: 3. The CDR3 DNA follows: TGCAGTGGGGACAGGGGATCCACTGAAGCTTTCTTT. Amino acids: CSGDRGSTEAFF.

There are a few counts of this clonotype. The rearrangement links TRBV6-1 to TRBJ1-1; D ambiguous. V lost 5 bases, J lost 1 base, and 11 bases lay in between. Germline CDR1 reads MNHNS; CDR2 reads SASEGT. This CDR3 has 14 amino acids. The CDR3 DNA follows: TGTGCCAGCAGTCCCTCCCCAGGGAACACTGAAGCTTTCTTT. Translation: CASSPSPGNTEAFF.

In the case of this clonotype: This may stem from a read error, because a much larger clone lies one nucleotide away. The chain is built from TRBV5-1 and TRBJ1-1; D gene ambiguous. Germline assignment: CDR1 SGHRS and CDR2 YFSETQ. The CDR3 loop spans 13 amino acids. CDR3 amino acids: CASSSTQNTKAFF. The DNA for the CDR3 is TGCGCCAGCAGCTCGACTCAGAACACTAAAGCTTTCTTT.

The V and J genes are TRBV6-2 or TRBV6-3 and TRBJ2-7, with D possibly matching TRBD2 (6 bases). From germline, CDR1 is MNHEY and CDR2 SVGEGT. Trimming took 2 bases from V and 3 from J, leaving 14 bases between them. The length of the CDR3 is 15 residues. CDR3 in amino acids: CASSYTGGTGYEQYF. The CDR3 DNA is TGTGCCAGCAGTTACACCGGGGGTACGGGCTACGAGCAGTACTTC.

This clonotype was recorded at least ten times. This chain links TRBV10-3 with TRBJ1-2, with a weak D call TRBD1 (5 bases). CDR3 length equals 14 residues. Trimming cost V 7 bases and J 8 bases, with 20 bases left between them. Germline V gives CDR1 ENHRY, CDR2 SYGVKD. The CDR3 DNA reads TGTGCCATCAATCCCGGGACGCGCGACGGGGGCTACACCTTC. It codes for CAINPGTRDGGYTF.